This is a list of T cell receptor beta chains from one sample in a study of T cells in Graves' hyperthyroidism and ophthalmopathy. Each CDR3 protein gets one entry after TCRdb re-called the multiplex PCR reads with MiXCR. The sample contains 500,000 to 650,000 distinct CDR3 sequences, roughly 15% of which appear only once. The sequenced sample was blood. These TCRs come from a woman in her forties or fifties with Graves' ophthalmopathy. Both conserved end residues are part of each CDR3. The D gene is left open where the match is weak. Clone size appears in some rows only: once, few, many, or a class for an expanded clone.

>TRBD2|.|TRBJ2-1|TRBV7-3
TGTGCCAGCAGCTTCTCAGCGGGAGTCGCATACAATGAGCAGTTCTTC
CASSFSAGVAYNEQFF
>.|.|TRBJ2-7|TRBV29-1
TGCAGCGTTGGGGATTCCTACGAGCAGTACTTC
CSVGDSYEQYF
>.|many|TRBJ2-3|TRBV9
TGTGCCAGCAGCGTTCAGGACGGTGGACCAGATACGCAGTATTTT
CASSVQDGGPDTQYF
>.|few|TRBJ1-3|TRBV5-1
TGCGCCAGCAGCTTGGAGGGGACCCCCGGAAACACCATATATTTT
CASSLEGTPGNTIYF
>.|many|TRBJ2-7|TRBV18
TGTGCCAGCTCACCCAAATCCTCAATTTACGAGCAGTACTTC
CASSPKSSIYEQYF
>TRBD1|many|TRBJ2-5|TRBV6-5
TGTGCCAGCAGTTACTCCCATTTAGACAGGGGGCTTACCACTTCCCAAGAGACCCAGTACTTC
CASSYSHLDRGLTTSQETQYF
>.|few|TRBJ2-7|TRBV10-3
TGTGCCATCAGTGAGAGTGTCTCCTACGAGCAGTACTTC
CAISESVSYEQYF
>TRBD1|many|TRBJ1-2|TRBV6-1
TGTGCCAGCAGTCCAGACAGGGGAAGAGGCTACACCTTC
CASSPDRGRGYTF
>.|.|TRBJ1-2|TRBV29-1
TGCAGCGCCAGGGGAGGTGGCTACACCTTC
CSARGGGYTF
>.|.|TRBJ1-2|TRBV7-9
TGTGCCAGCAGCCCAAGCGCATCCTATGGCTACACCTTC
CASSPSASYGYTF